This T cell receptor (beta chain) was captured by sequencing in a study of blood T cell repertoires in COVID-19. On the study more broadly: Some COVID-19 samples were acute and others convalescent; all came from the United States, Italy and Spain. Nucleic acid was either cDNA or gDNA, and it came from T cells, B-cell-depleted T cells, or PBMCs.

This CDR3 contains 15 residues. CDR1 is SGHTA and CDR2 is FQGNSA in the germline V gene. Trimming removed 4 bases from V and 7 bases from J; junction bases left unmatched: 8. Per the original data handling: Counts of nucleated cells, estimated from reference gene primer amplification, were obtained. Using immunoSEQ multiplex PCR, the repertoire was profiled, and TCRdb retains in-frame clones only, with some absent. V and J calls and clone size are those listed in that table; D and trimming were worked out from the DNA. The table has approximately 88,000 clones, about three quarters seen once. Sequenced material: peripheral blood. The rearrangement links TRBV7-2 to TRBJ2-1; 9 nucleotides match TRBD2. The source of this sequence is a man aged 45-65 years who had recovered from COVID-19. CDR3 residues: CASSWSGGNRNEQFF. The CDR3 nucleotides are TGTGCCAGCAGCTGGAGCGGGGGGAATCGTAATGAGCAGTTCTTC.